The clone carrying this T cell receptor beta chain was observed many times. This entry comes from a study of regulatory T cells in long-lasting Graves disease. Time point meaning: newly diagnosed GD, antithyroid drugs for less than 3 months. Construction of the TCR library relied on RNA isolated from PBMCs. Sequencing libraries for TCR beta were prepared with iRepertoire HTBI primers and Arm-PCR of CDR3 regions. TCRdb redid the calling of the multiplex PCR reads with MiXCR, one entry per CDR3 protein. Of around 480,000 distinct CDR3 sequences listed, about a sixth are singletons. The CDR3 has 12 residues. Between the trimmed V and J ends, which lost 7 bases and 5 bases, there was a span of 11 bases. Germline-derived CDR1 and CDR2 are SNHLY and FYNNEI. These data also featured in a second study, about T cells in Graves' hyperthyroidism and ophthalmopathy.

The sequence was collected from a man aged 35 to 55 with Graves disease. V usage is TRBV2 and J usage is TRBJ2-5; D possibly corresponds to TRBD1 (6 bases). Sequences were derived from peripheral blood mononuclear cells (PBMCs), sampled at new diagnosis, from a patient treated with antithyroid drugs. For the CDR3, the DNA is TGTGCCAGCACCAGACAGGTGGAGACCCAGTACTTC. It specifies CASTRQVETQYF.